This T cell receptor (beta chain) was found in a study of OX40 agonist ivuxolimab in advanced cancers. The V and J ends lost 2 bases and 6 bases respectively, with 14 bases between them. The CDR3 is made up of 14 amino acids. Germline CDR1 reads MNHEY; CDR2 reads SVGAGI. Sequencing used immunoSEQ multiplex PCR; TCRdb keeps in-frame clones, though not all of them. Of 60,000 to 100,000 clones listed, around 92% are singletons. The rearrangement uses TRBV6-5 and TRBJ2-7; TRBD2 might be the D (6 bases). The sequence was collected from an adult with an advanced solid tumor such as melanoma, head and neck, liver or kidney cancer. Here the sequenced sample was CD4+ or CD8+ T cells sorted from blood, taken in a trial of the OX40 agonist ivuxolimab. The CDR3 DNA sequence: TGTGCCAGCAGTTACCAAGGAGGGGAATTCGAGCAGTACTTC. Its translation: CASSYQGGEFEQYF.